What follows are 7 T cell receptor beta chains derived from one specimen sequenced in a study of blood T cell repertoires in COVID-19. Using immunoSEQ multiplex PCR, the repertoire was profiled, and TCRdb retains in-frame clones only, with some absent. The repertoire has roughly 200,000 clones, more than 75% of them found once; the top ten carry approximately 6.1%. Sequencing was carried out using peripheral blood. The receptors were sampled from a man older than 75 with acute or convalescent COVID-19.

V gene TRBV28 combines with J gene TRBJ1-2; D not certain. This CDR3 region has 12 residues. The V and J ends lost 5 bases and 4 bases respectively, with 8 bases between them. Germline-derived CDR1 and CDR2 are MDHEN and SYDVKM. CDR3 in DNA: TGTGCCAGCAGTCTCCTCGGCTATGGCTACACCTTC. Its translation: CASSLLGYGYTF.

This chain connects TRBV30 to TRBJ1-4, with D tentatively TRBD1 (5 bases). Germline CDR1 GTSNPN, CDR2 SVGIG (reference sequence). The CDR3 has 13 amino acids. Trimming removed 1 base at V and 5 bases at J, with 8 bases between. CDR3 sequence (DNA): TGTGCCTGGAGTGACAGGCGGAATGAAAAACTGTTTTTT. Translated, it gives CAWSDRRNEKLFF.

The V gene is TRBV5-1, the J gene TRBJ1-2, with D maybe TRBD1 (6 bases). The CDR3 runs 14 residues. V was pared by 4 bases and J by 2 bases, with 12 bases between. Looked up from germline, CDR1 is SGHRS and CDR2 is YFSETQ. CDR3 sequence reads: CASSLSQGNYGYTF. CDR3 coding DNA: TGCGCCAGCAGCCTCTCTCAGGGGAACTATGGCTACACCTTC.

The gene calls are TRBV9 and TRBJ2-1, with TRBD2 as a possible D gene (7 bases). Germline-derived CDR1 and CDR2 are SGDLS and YYNGEE. This CDR3 is 14 amino acids long. The V end was cut by 3 bases, the J end by 7 bases, with 14 bases between. The CDR3 reads CASSAAGAPNEQFF. The DNA of the CDR3 is TGTGCCAGCAGCGCGGCGGGGGCTCCGAATGAGCAGTTCTTC.

This clone was recorded only once. The CDR3 DNA is TGTGCCAGCAGTGACACCTACAGGGGCACAGATACGCAGTATTTT. Its protein is CASSDTYRGTDTQYF. The V gene is TRBV6-1, the J gene TRBJ2-3; a possible D gene is TRBD1 (6 bases). The CDR3 loop spans 15 amino acids. V lost 3 bases and J lost 1, with 11 bases in between. CDR1 is MNHNS and CDR2 is SASEGT in the germline V gene.

This clone was observed a handful of times. This chain uses TRBV21-1 with TRBJ2-2; the table's D call, TRBD1, was not checked against the DNA. TRBV21-1 is described as a pseudogene. The CDR3 extends over 13 amino acids. The CDR3 DNA reads as TGTGCCAGCAGCACCCAGAACACCGGGGAGCTGTTTTTT. Translated, it gives CASSTQNTGELFF.

The CDR3 DNA is TGCGCCAGCAGGGAGACAGTCATGAACACTGAAGCTTTCTTT. Its protein is CASRETVMNTEAFF. The chain uses TRBV5-1 and TRBJ1-1; D possibly corresponds to TRBD1 (5 bases). CDR3 length: 14 amino acids. Germline lookup yields CDR1 SGHRS and CDR2 YFSETQ. With 5 bases removed from V and 0 bases from J, the gap between germline ends came to 11 bases. Full variable domain (outside the CDR3, taken from reference TRBV5-1 and TRBJ1-1): KAGVTQTPRYLIKTRGQQVTLSCSPISGHRSVSWYQQTPGQGLQFLFEYFSETQRNKGNFPGRFSGRQFSNSRSEMNVSTLELGDSALYLCASRETVMNTEAFFGQGTRLTVV.